A single sample is the source of the 22 T cell receptor beta chains below, sequenced in a study of T cells in Graves' hyperthyroidism and ophthalmopathy. Researchers took RNA transcripts and amplified the TCR beta CDR3 regions from them. HTBI primers were the set used in a first-round RT-PCR of the TCR CDR3. A single record per CDR3 protein comes from TCRdb applying MiXCR to the multiplex PCR reads. The profile shows over 300,000 distinct CDR3 sequences, about 15% of them singletons. Sequences were obtained from blood. The receptors were gathered from an older woman with Graves' hyperthyroidism.

This clonotype was seen ten or more times. CDR3: CASRDATANTGELFF. DNA for the CDR3: TGCGCCAGCCGGGACGCTACCGCGAACACCGGGGAGCTGTTTTTT. This chain joins TRBV5-1 and TRBJ2-2; D is perhaps TRBD1 or TRBD2 (5 bases each). V lost 7 bases and J lost 0, with 13 bases in between. Germline V gene sequence: CDR1 SGHRS, CDR2 YFSETQ. The CDR3 runs 15 residues.

This clonotype was seen repeatedly, ten times or more. The chain combines TRBV11-2 with TRBJ2-1; 11 nucleotides agree with TRBD2. Germline V gene data show CDR1 as SGHAT and CDR2 as FQNNGV. This CDR3 is 17 amino acids long. V lost 3 bases to trimming and J lost 8 bases; unmatched junction nucleotides: 12. CDR3 nucleotide sequence: TGTGCCAGCAGCTTGGTCGGCCTAGCGGGAGGTTTGGATGAGCAGTTCTTC. As protein: CASSLVGLAGGLDEQFF.

This clonotype has ten or more counts. V is TRBV28 and J is TRBJ2-1; 7 positions match TRBD2. Per germline, CDR1 MDHEN and CDR2 SYDVKM. The CDR3 contains 18 residues. The trim removed 5 bases at V and 8 bases at J, leaving 21 bases unmatched. The CDR3 reads CASSEFRRTRGKDHEQFF. DNA for the CDR3: TGTGCCAGCAGTGAGTTTAGGCGGACTAGGGGAAAGGACCATGAGCAGTTCTTC.

The sample holds many counts of this clonotype. The chain recombines TRBV20-1 with TRBJ2-7; D might be TRBD1 or TRBD2, each matching 6 bases. V was clipped by 6 bases and J by 4 bases, with 16 bases between them. The CDR3 totals 13 residues. Looked up from germline, CDR1 is DFQATT and CDR2 is SNEGSKA (reference sequence). The CDR3 coding sequence is TGCAGTGCCCTGAGTATAGGGGGGTACGAGCAGTACTTC. Its translation: CSALSIGGYEQYF.

This clonotype occurred many times. The rearrangement uses TRBV20-1 and TRBJ1-1; D is unresolved. V lost 4 bases, J lost 4 bases, and 7 bases lay in between. The CDR3 sequence is 11 residues long. Germline V lookup: CDR1 DFQATT, CDR2 SNEGSKA (reference sequence). The CDR3 bases are TGCAGTGCTATTACAGTCACTGAAGCTTTCTTT. Amino acid sequence: CSAITVTEAFF.

This clonotype was detected ten times or more. V is TRBV27 and J is TRBJ2-1, with TRBD1 matching 7 bases. This CDR3 contains 16 residues. CDR1 MNHEY and CDR2 SMNVEV come from the germline V gene (reference sequence). Trimming at V came to 6 bases and at J to 0 bases, leaving 8 bases not matched to a gene. For the CDR3, the DNA is TGTGCCAGCAGGACCGGGACAGCAAGCTCCTACAATGAGCAGTTCTTC. It specifies CASRTGTASSYNEQFF.

This clonotype was recorded many times. This chain joins TRBV7-2 and TRBJ2-3; 7 bases align to TRBD2. Germline V gives CDR1 SGHTA, CDR2 FQGNSA. The V and J ends lost 5 bases and 8 bases, in that order; junction bases with no gene match: 4. The CDR3 is 12 residues long. The CDR3 sequence: CASSPSGGTQYF. DNA for the CDR3: TGTGCCAGCAGCCCATCGGGGGGTACGCAGTATTTT.

The chain carries TRBV30 and TRBJ2-5; 7 positions match TRBD2. The CDR3 is 14 residues long. Germline CDR1 is GTSNPN and CDR2 is SVGIG (reference sequence). The V gene end was trimmed by 3 bases and the J gene end by 5 bases; junction bases not matched to a gene: 9. The CDR3 bases are TGTGCCTGGAGGGCGGGAGAGCAGAGGGAGACCCAGTACTTC. Protein sequence: CAWRAGEQRETQYF.

Ten or more counts support this clonotype. The chain carries TRBV7-6 and TRBJ2-3; maybe TRBD2 (6 bases). The germline gives CDR1 SGHVS, CDR2 FNYEAQ. Trimming left V 5 bases short and J 2 bases short, with 14 bases between. CDR3 size: 15 residues. CDR3 protein: CASSPFPGDTDTQYF. In nucleotides, the CDR3 is TGTGCCAGCAGCCCCTTCCCGGGGGACACAGATACGCAGTATTTT.

This clonotype came up many times. The rearrangement uses TRBV12-3 or TRBV12-4 and TRBJ1-1; D not certain. The CDR3 covers 12 residues. The V gene lost 6 bases and the J gene lost 1 base, with 6 bases spanning the gap. The CDR3 here is CASRPANTEAFF. CDR3 nucleotide sequence: TGTGCCAGCAGGCCAGCGAACACTGAAGCTTTCTTT.

This clonotype was recorded at least ten times. The chain combines TRBV29-1 with TRBJ2-5; D gene ambiguous. The V and J ends lost 3 bases and 5 bases respectively, with 10 bases between them. CDR1 is SQVTM and CDR2 is ANQGSEA in the germline V gene. The CDR3 sequence is 12 residues long. CDR3 in DNA: TGCAGCGTTGACCCTCCCCGGGAGACCCAGTACTTC. Amino acids: CSVDPPRETQYF.

The sample holds many counts of this clonotype. The V call is TRBV6-1, the J call TRBJ2-3, with 8 bases that match TRBD1. The germline V gene has CDR1 MNHNS and CDR2 SASEGT. The CDR3 runs to 15 residues. The trim removed 11 bases at V and 8 bases at J, leaving 18 bases unmatched. Written as DNA, the CDR3 is TGTGCCGCAGGAAGAACAGGACAGGGAAGGAGTACGCAGTATTTT. It is translated as CAAGRTGQGRSTQYF.

This clonotype was picked up a small number of times. An end of the junction does not agree with germline; a read error may underlie this. The chain joins TRBV11-3 to TRBJ2-1, with TRBD2 matching 13 bases. Germline V CDR1 and CDR2: SGHNT, YENEEA. The CDR3 is 17 amino acids. The CDR3 spells CASSQDPAGLAGWEQFF. The CDR3 DNA follows: TGCGCCAGCAGCCAGGACCCGGCGGGACTAGCGGGATGGGAGCAGTTCTTC. Drawing the rest from reference TRBV11-3 and TRBJ2-1, the complete variable domain is EAGVVQSPRYKIIEKKQPVAFWCNPISGHNTLYWYLQNLGQGPELLIRYENEEAVDDSQLPKDRFSAERLKGVDSTLKIQPAELGDSAVYLCASSQDPAGLAGWEQFFGPGTRLTVL.

The chain has TRBV12-3 or TRBV12-4 and TRBJ2-1, with D hard to call. V dropped 0 bases and J dropped 0 bases, with 12 bases sitting between them. This CDR3 region has 17 residues. The CDR3 nucleotides read TGTGCCAGCAGTTTAGCTTCCCGAAAGGCCTCCTACAATGAGCAGTTCTTC. Its translation is CASSLASRKASYNEQFF.

The V call is TRBV30, the J call TRBJ2-5; 9 positions match TRBD2. The CDR3 contains 15 residues. Looked up from germline, CDR1 is GTSNPN and CDR2 is SVGIG (reference sequence). The ends lost 0 bases at V and 5 bases at J; junction bases unmatched: 7. The CDR3, as DNA: TGTGCCTGGAGTGTTTTAGCGGGAGCGGGTGAGACCCAGTACTTC. Translating it yields CAWSVLAGAGETQYF.

This clonotype was recorded a few times. The chain joins TRBV7-9 to TRBJ2-6, with D possibly matching TRBD2 (6 bases). The CDR3 has 17 residues. V lost 8 bases and J 0 bases, leaving 17 bases between the germline ends. CDR1 is SEHNR and CDR2 is FQNEAQ in the germline V gene (reference sequence). The CDR3 DNA follows: TGTGCCAGCGGTTCGAAGCGGGTTGGCTCTGGGGCCAACGTCCTGACTTTC. Its protein is CASGSKRVGSGANVLTF.

This clonotype was observed a few times. This chain links TRBV4-1 with TRBJ2-7; tentatively, D is TRBD1 or TRBD2 (5 bases each). V was cut by 4 bases and J by 1 base, with 17 bases left in between. The CDR3 loop spans 16 amino acids. Germline-derived CDR1 and CDR2 are MGHRA and YSYEKL. CDR3 sequence reads: CASSLGWDGASYEQYF. The CDR3 DNA sequence: TGCGCCAGCAGCCTAGGTTGGGACGGAGCATCCTACGAGCAGTACTTC.

This clonotype was observed many times. This chain connects TRBV6-2 or TRBV6-3 to TRBJ1-2, with 7 nucleotides matching TRBD1. Germline CDR1 is MNHEY and CDR2 is SVGEGT. The V segment lost 6 bases and the J segment 2 bases; nucleotides outside the gene matches: 3. This CDR3 is built from 13 residues. The chain's CDR3 is CASSEGQNYGYTF. CDR3 nucleotides: TGTGCCAGCAGCGAGGGACAGAACTATGGCTACACCTTC.

This clonotype has just one count. The CDR3 sequence is CASSTGQGWEKLFF. For the CDR3, the DNA is TGTGCCAGTAGTACCGGACAGGGGTGGGAAAAACTGTTTTTT. The V call is TRBV19, the J call TRBJ1-4, with 9 bases matching TRBD1. The trim removed 4 bases at V and 8 bases at J, leaving 5 bases unmatched. The CDR3 extends over 14 amino acids. Germline V gene data show CDR1 as LNHDA and CDR2 as SQIVND (reference sequence).

This clonotype was found a few times. V gene TRBV5-1 combines with J gene TRBJ2-2, with 14 bases that match TRBD2. Looked up from germline, CDR1 is SGHRS and CDR2 is YFSETQ. The CDR3 contains 18 residues. Germline trimming cut 3 bases from V and 5 bases from J; bases unmatched to any gene: 9. CDR3 protein: CASSWPGTSGRGTGELFF. The CDR3 DNA is TGCGCCAGCAGCTGGCCCGGGACTAGCGGGAGAGGTACCGGGGAGCTGTTTTTT. The entire variable domain, with the rest obtained from reference TRBV5-1 and TRBJ2-2, is as follows: KAGVTQTPRYLIKTRGQQVTLSCSPISGHRSVSWYQQTPGQGLQFLFEYFSETQRNKGNFPGRFSGRQFSNSRSEMNVSTLELGDSALYLCASSWPGTSGRGTGELFFGEGSRLTVL.

This clonotype occurred many times. The genes are TRBV30 and TRBJ2-3, with D uncertain. Germline V CDR1 and CDR2: GTSNPN, SVGIG (reference sequence). The CDR3 covers 12 residues. With 4 bases removed from V and 0 bases from J, the gap between germline ends came to 5 bases. The CDR3 sequence is CAWNPSTDTQYF. In DNA form, the CDR3 reads TGTGCCTGGAATCCTAGCACAGATACGCAGTATTTT.

Concerning this clonotype itself: The germline gene is not matched at one end of the junction; a read error may be the cause. The chain couples TRBV11-2 to TRBJ2-7, with no clear D. CDR3 length: 12 residues. The germline V gene has CDR1 SGHAT and CDR2 FQNNGV. CDR3 in DNA: TGTGCCAGCAGCAGACCCCGCGCCGAGCAGCACTTC. Its protein product is CASSRPRAEQHF.